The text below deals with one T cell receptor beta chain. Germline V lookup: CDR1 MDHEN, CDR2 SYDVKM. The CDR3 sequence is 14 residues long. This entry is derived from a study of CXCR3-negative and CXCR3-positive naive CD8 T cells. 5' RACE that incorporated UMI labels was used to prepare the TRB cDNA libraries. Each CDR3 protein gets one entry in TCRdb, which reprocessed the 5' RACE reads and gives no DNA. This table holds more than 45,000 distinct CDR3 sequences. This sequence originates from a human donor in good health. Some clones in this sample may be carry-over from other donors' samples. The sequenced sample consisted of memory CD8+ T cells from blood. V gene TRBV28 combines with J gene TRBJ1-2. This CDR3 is CASSFEGHDYGYTF.